This TCR beta chain was identified during a study of T cell responses to AZD1222 COVID-19 vaccine. Study findings and constraints: In all cases, repertoires were sampled only after the peak T cell response. Seropositivity was recorded at baseline in only 6 or 7 AZD1222 recipients.

The count of this clone is one. Its antigen is undetermined. Libraries were prepared by immunoSEQ multiplex PCR; TCRdb keeps only in-frame clonotypes and omits some of them. The profile covers fewer than 200,000 clones, with approximately 94% appearing a single time and around 1.6% taken by the ten largest. The V and J ends lost 2 bases and 0 bases respectively, with 13 bases between them. CDR1 is GTSNPN, CDR2 SVGIG, per germline (reference sequence). This CDR3 spans 16 amino acids. Material: peripheral blood, obtained 28 days after the second AZD1222 dose. This TCR was sampled from an adult who received the AZD1222 COVID-19 vaccine. This chain connects TRBV30 to TRBJ1-4, with a weak D call TRBD1 (6 bases). The CDR3 DNA is TGTGCCTGGAGTACAGGGCGAAAGGCAACTAATGAAAAACTGTTTTTT. It specifies CAWSTGRKATNEKLFF.